Listed below are T cell receptor beta chains from one sample, sequenced in a study of radiation and T cells in renal cell carcinoma. The repertoire was sequenced with immunoSEQ multiplex PCR; TCRdb's copy has only in-frame clones and lacks some. Of roughly 90,000 clones in the sample, around four fifths were seen once. Sequenced here: blood, sampled from a patient whose treatment included radiotherapy and nephrectomy. The receptors derive from a man aged 50 to 60 with renal cell carcinoma. The CDR3 runs from the conserved cysteine through the conserved F or W. A D gene is named only where the DNA matches it firmly. Clone sizes are given selectively: once, few, many, or a class where the clone is expanded.

J gene: TRBJ2-5; D gene: .; clone size: .; V gene: TRBV7-9; CDR3 DNA: TGTGCCAGCAGCCCTACGTTCCGGGAACAAGAGACCCAGTACTTC; CDR3 protein: CASSPTFREQETQYF
J gene: TRBJ1-5; D gene: .; clone size: .; V gene: TRBV5-8; CDR3 DNA: TGTGCCAGCAGCTTGCGCCCCCTGGGGCAGCCCCAGCATTTT; CDR3 protein: CASSLRPLGQPQHF
J gene: TRBJ2-3; D gene: .; clone size: .; V gene: TRBV4-1; CDR3 DNA: TGCGCCAGCAGCCAAGGGCTAAGGGGAGGACCAGATACGCAGTATTTT; CDR3 protein: CASSQGLRGGPDTQYF
J gene: TRBJ2-1; D gene: .; clone size: .; V gene: TRBV7-6; CDR3 DNA: TGTGCCAGCAGCTTAGGGCCCCAAGATGAGCAGTTCTTC; CDR3 protein: CASSLGPQDEQFF
J gene: TRBJ2-5; D gene: .; clone size: .; V gene: TRBV7-9; CDR3 DNA: TGTGCCAGCAGCTTGAGAGGGGGGGAGACCCAGTACTTC; CDR3 protein: CASSLRGGETQYF
J gene: TRBJ2-3; D gene: .; clone size: .; V gene: TRBV21-1; CDR3 DNA: TGTGCCAGCAGCAAAGGGGGGACTAGTGGAGTCGGTACGCAGTATTTT; CDR3 protein: CASSKGGTSGVGTQYF
J gene: TRBJ1-1; D gene: TRBD1; clone size: few; V gene: TRBV28; CDR3 DNA: TGTGCCAGCAGTGGCGGGACAGGACGTGGTGAAGCTTTCTTT; CDR3 protein: CASSGGTGRGEAFF
J gene: TRBJ2-3; D gene: TRBD1; clone size: .; V gene: TRBV5-1; CDR3 DNA: TGCGCCAGCAGCCTAAGCCTGACAGGGACAGATACGCAGTATTTT; CDR3 protein: CASSLSLTGTDTQYF
J gene: TRBJ2-5; D gene: .; clone size: .; V gene: TRBV7-3; CDR3 DNA: TGTGCCAGCAGCTTAATTGCGGGATCGACCCAGTACTTC; CDR3 protein: CASSLIAGSTQYF
J gene: TRBJ2-3; D gene: TRBD1; clone size: .; V gene: TRBV5-4; CDR3 DNA: TGTGCCAGCAGCTACGGACAGGGGAGCACAGATACGCAGTATTTT; CDR3 protein: CASSYGQGSTDTQYF